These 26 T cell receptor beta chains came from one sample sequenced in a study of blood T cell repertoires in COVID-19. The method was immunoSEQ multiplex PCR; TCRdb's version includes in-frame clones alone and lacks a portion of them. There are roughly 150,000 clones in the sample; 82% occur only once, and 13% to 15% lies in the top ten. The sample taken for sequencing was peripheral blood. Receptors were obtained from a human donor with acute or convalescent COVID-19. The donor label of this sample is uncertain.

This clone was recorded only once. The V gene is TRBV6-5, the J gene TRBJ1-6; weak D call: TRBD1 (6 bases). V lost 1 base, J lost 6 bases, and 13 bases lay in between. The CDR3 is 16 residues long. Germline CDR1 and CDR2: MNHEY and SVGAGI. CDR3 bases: TGTGCCAGCAGTTACTTCAGGGGATTGGGTAATTCACCCCTCCACTTT. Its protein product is CASSYFRGLGNSPLHF.

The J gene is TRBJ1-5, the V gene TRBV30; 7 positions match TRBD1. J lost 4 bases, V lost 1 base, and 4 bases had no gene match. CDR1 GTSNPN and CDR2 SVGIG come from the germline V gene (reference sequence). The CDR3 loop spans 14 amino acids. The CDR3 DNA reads TGTGCCTGGAGTGCACAGGGGCGGAATCAGCCCCAGCATTTT. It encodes CAWSAQGRNQPQHF.

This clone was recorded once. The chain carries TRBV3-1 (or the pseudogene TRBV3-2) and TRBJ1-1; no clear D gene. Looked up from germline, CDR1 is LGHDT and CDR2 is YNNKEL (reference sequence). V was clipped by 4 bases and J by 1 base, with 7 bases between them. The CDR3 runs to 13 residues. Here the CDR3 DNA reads TGTGCCAGCAGCCTTCATCAGAACACTGAAGCTTTCTTT. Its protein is CASSLHQNTEAFF.

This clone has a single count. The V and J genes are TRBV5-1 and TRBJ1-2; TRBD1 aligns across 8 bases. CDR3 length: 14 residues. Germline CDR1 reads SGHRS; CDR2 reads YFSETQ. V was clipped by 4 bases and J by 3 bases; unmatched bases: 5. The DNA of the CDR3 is TGCGCCAGCAGCCCGGGGACAGGAGACTATGGCTACACCTTC. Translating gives CASSPGTGDYGYTF.

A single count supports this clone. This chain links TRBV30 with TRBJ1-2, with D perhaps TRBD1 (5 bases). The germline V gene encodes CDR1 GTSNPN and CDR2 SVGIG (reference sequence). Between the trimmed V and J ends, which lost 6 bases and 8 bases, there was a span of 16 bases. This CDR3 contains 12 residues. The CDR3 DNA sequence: TGTGCCTGTGGAAACAGGCCTGGGGGCTACACCTTC. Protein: CACGNRPGGYTF.

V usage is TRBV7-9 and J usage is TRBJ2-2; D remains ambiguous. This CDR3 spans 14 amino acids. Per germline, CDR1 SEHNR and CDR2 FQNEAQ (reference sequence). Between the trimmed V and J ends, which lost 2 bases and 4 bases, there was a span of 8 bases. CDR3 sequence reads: CASSLRYSTGELFF. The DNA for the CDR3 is TGTGCCAGCAGCTTAAGGTACAGCACCGGGGAGCTGTTTTTT.

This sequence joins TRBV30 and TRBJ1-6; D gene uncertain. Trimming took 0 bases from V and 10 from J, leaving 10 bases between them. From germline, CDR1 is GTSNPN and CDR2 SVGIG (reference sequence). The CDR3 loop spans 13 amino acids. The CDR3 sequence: CAWSVRDSSPLHF. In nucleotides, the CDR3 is TGTGCCTGGAGTGTACGGGATAGCTCACCCCTCCACTTT. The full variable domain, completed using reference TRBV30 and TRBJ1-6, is SQTIHQWPATLVQPVGSPLSLECTVEGTSNPNLYWYRQAAGRGLQLLFYSVGIGQISSEVPQNLSASRPQDRQFILSSKKLLLSDSGFYLCAWSVRDSSPLHFGNGTRLTVT.

The CDR3 protein is CAISESTRGPQHF. CDR3 DNA: TGTGCCATCAGTGAGTCGACCCGGGGGCCCCAGCATTTT. The chain uses TRBV10-3 and TRBJ1-5; D remains ambiguous. Germline values: CDR1 ENHRY, CDR2 SYGVKD. The CDR3 extends over 13 amino acids. The V end was cut by 0 bases, the J end by 9 bases, with 9 bases between.

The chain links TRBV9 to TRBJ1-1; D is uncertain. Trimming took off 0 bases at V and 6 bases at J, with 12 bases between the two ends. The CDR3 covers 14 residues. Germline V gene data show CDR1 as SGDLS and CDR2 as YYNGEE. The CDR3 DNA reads TGTGCCAGCAGCGTAGAGTCAGATCCCGCTGAAGCTTTCTTT. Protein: CASSVESDPAEAFF. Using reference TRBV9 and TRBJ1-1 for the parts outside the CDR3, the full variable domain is DSGVTQTPKHLITATGQRVTLRCSPRSGDLSVYWYQQSLDQGLQFLIQYYNGEERAKGNILERFSAQQFPDLHSELNLSSLELGDSALYFCASSVESDPAEAFFGQGTRLTVV.

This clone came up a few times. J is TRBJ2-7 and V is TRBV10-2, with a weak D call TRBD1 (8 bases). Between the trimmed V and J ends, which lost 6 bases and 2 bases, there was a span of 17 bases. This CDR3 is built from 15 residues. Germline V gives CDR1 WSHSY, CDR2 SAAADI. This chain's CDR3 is CASSGQGGKAYEQYF. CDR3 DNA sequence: TGCGCCAGCAGCGGACAGGGAGGGAAAGCCTACGAGCAGTACTTC.

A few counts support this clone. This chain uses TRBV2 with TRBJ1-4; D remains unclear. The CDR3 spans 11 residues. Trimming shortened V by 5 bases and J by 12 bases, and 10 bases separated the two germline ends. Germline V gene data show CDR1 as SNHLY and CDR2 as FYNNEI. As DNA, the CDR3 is TGTGCCAGCAGTACATGGAGAGAACTGTTTTTT. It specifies CASSTWRELFF.

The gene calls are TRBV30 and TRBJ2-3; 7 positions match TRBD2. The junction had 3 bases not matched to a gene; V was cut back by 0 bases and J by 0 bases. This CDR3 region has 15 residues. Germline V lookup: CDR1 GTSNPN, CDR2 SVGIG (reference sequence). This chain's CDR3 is CAWSVAGFSTDTQYF. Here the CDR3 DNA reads TGTGCCTGGAGTGTAGCGGGGTTTAGCACAGATACGCAGTATTTT.

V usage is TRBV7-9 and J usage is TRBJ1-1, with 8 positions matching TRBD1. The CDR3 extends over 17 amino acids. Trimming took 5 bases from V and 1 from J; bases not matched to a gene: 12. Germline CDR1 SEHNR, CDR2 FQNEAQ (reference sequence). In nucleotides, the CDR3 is TGTGCCAGCAGCCCATCGCTCGGACAGGGACAGAACACTGAAGCTTTCTTT. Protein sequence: CASSPSLGQGQNTEAFF.

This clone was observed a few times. This CDR3 is CAWGGVGKAEAFF. CDR3 bases: TGTGCCTGGGGGGGAGTGGGGAAGGCTGAAGCTTTCTTT. The rearrangement links TRBV30 to TRBJ1-1; the D gene is possibly TRBD1 (5 bases). This CDR3 has 13 amino acids. The V end lost 5 bases, the J end lost 6 bases, and 16 bases lay between the germline ends. From germline, CDR1 is GTSNPN and CDR2 SVGIG (reference sequence).

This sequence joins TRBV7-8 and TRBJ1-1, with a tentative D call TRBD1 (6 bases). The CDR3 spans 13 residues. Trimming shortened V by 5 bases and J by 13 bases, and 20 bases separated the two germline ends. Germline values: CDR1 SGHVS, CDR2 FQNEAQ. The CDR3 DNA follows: TGTGCCAGCAGCCGCCGCCCAGGGGAGCAGGATTTCTTT. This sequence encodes CASSRRPGEQDFF.

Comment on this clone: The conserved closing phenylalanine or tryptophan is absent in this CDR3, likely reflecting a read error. The chain's CDR3 is CAITQQGAGYTL. The CDR3 region has the DNA TGTGCCATCACGCAACAGGGTGCCGGCTACACCCTC. The chain links TRBV10-3 to TRBJ1-2, with D possibly matching TRBD1 (6 bases). In germline, CDR1 is ENHRY, CDR2 SYGVKD. The V end was cut by 7 bases, the J end by 8 bases, with 14 bases between. The CDR3 runs 12 residues.

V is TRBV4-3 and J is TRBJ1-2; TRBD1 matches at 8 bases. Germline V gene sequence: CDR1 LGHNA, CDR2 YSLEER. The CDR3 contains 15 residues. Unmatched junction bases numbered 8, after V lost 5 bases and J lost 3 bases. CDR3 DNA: TGCGCCAGCAGCTTCCAGCAGGGGGCAGACTATGGCTACACCTTC. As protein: CASSFQQGADYGYTF.

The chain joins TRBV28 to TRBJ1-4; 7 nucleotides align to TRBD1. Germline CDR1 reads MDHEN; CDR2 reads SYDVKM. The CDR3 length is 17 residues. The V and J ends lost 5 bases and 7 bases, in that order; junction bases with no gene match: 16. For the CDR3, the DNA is TGTGCCAGCAGTACACTATATAGGGGGCAAAGTCGTGAAAAACTGTTTTTT. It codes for CASSTLYRGQSREKLFF.

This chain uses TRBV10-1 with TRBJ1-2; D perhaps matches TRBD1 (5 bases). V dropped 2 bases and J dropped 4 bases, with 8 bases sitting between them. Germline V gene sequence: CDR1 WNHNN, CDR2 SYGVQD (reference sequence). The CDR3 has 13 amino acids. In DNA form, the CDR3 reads TGCGCCAGCAGTGAGACAGGCCCCTATGGCTACACCTTC. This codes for CASSETGPYGYTF.

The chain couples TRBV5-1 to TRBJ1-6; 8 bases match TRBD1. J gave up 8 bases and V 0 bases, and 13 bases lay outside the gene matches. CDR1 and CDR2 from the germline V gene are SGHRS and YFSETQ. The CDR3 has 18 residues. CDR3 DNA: TGCGCCAGCAGCTTGGTATTCCGGACAGGGTCAGGAGATTCACCCCTCCACTTT. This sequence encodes CASSLVFRTGSGDSPLHF.

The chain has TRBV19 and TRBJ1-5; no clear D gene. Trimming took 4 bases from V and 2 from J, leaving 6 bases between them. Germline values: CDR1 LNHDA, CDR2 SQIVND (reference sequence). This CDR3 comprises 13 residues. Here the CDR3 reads CASSSTGNQPQHF. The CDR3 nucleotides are TGTGCCAGTAGTAGCACAGGCAATCAGCCCCAGCATTTT.

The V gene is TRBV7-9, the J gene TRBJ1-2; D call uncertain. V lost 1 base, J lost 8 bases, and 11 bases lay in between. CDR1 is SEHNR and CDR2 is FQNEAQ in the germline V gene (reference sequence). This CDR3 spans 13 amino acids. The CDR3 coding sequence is TGTGCCAGCAGCTTAGTTGAGGCCCGCGGCTACACCTTC. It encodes CASSLVEARGYTF. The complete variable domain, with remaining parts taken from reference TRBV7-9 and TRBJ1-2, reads DTGVSQNPRHKITKRGQNVTFRCDPISEHNRLYWYRQTLGQGPEFLTYFQNEAQLEKSRLLSDRFSAERPKGSFSTLEIQRTEQGDSAMYLCASSLVEARGYTFGSGTRLTVV.

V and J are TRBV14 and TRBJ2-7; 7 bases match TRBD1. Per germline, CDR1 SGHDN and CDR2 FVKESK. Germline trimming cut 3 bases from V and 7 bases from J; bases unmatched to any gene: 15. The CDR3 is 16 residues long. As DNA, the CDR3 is TGTGCCAGCAGCCAGTGGGCCTTTGACAGGGATGGGGAGCAGTACTTC. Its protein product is CASSQWAFDRDGEQYF.

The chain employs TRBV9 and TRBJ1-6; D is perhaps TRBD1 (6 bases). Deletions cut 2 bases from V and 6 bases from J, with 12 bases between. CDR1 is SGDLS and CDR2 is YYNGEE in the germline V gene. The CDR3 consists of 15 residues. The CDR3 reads CASSVRGGANSPLHF. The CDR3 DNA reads TGTGCCAGCAGCGTGCGGGGGGGGGCTAATTCACCCCTCCACTTT.

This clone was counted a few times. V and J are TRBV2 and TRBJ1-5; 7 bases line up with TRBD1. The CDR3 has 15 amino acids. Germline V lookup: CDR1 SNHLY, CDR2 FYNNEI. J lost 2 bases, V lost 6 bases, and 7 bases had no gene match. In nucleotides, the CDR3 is TGTGCCAGCAGGACGGGACAGTTGGGCAATCAGCCCCAGCATTTT. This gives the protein CASRTGQLGNQPQHF.

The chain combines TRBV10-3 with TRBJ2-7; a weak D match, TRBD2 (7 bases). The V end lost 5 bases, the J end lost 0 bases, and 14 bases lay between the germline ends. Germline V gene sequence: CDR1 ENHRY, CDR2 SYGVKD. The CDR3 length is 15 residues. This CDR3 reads CAISPTGGDSYEQYF. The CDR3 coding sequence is TGTGCCATCAGTCCAACGGGGGGCGACTCCTACGAGCAGTACTTC.